These T cell receptor beta chains were read from a single sample in a study of T cells in Graves' hyperthyroidism and ophthalmopathy. MiXCR, applied by TCRdb to the multiplex PCR reads, yields one record per CDR3 protein. The table includes a few hundred thousand distinct CDR3 sequences, more than 45% detected once. Sequenced input: peripheral blood or thyroid tissue (not recorded which). The receptors were sampled from a woman aged 18-35 years with Graves' hyperthyroidism. The CDR3 runs from the conserved cysteine through the conserved F or W. D genes are given only for firm matches. Some rows have no size entry. The others give once, few or many, or a class for an expanded clone.

clone_size	cdr3_length	v_call	j_call	d_call	cdr3_nt	cdr3_aa
few	16	TRBV9	TRBJ1-4	NA	TGTGCCAGCAGCGTAGCACAGGGCCCCGTTAATGAAAAACTGTTTTTT	CASSVAQGPVNEKLFF
NA	13	TRBV25-1	TRBJ1-1	NA	TGTGCCAGTCGAGGGGCAGCGGCCCCTGAAGCTTTCTTT	CASRGAAAPEAFF
NA	14	TRBV25-1	TRBJ1-2	NA	TGTGCCAGCAGTGACCCCGGGACAACCTATGGCTACACCTTC	CASSDPGTTYGYTF
NA	14	TRBV20-1	TRBJ2-7	TRBD1	TGCAGTGCCGCCGCTACCGGGACAGGCTACGAGCAGTACTTC	CSAAATGTGYEQYF
many	14	TRBV2	TRBJ1-5	NA	TGTGCCAGCAGCGTCCGACAGGAACCTCAGCCCCAGCATTTT	CASSVRQEPQPQHF
few	15	TRBV12-3/TRBV12-4	TRBJ1-1	NA	TGTGCCAGCAGTTCCGCGCCAGGCATGAACACTGAAGCTTTCTTT	CASSSAPGMNTEAFF
NA	12	TRBV7-3	TRBJ2-5	TRBD2	TGTGCCAGCAGTCAAGTGGGACTAGCAGAGTACTTC	CASSQVGLAEYF
NA	16	TRBV29-1	TRBJ2-5	TRBD1	TGCAGCGTTTCCGACCTCGGACAGGGGCTTCATGAGACCCAGTACTTC	CSVSDLGQGLHETQYF
few	12	TRBV20-1	TRBJ1-3	NA	TGCAGTGCTAGCGAGAGCCCTAACACCATATATTTT	CSASESPNTIYF
NA	15	TRBV12-3/TRBV12-4	TRBJ1-2	TRBD1	TGTGCCAGCAGTTCAACAGGGGGAAGGGGCTATGGCTACACCTTC	CASSSTGGRGYGYTF
few	8	TRBV24-1	TRBJ2-2	NA	TGTGCCACCAGTGCCACCGGTTTT	CATSATGF
many	12	TRBV2	TRBJ1-2	NA	TGTGCCAGCAGCCCGGGGCCGCCCGGCTACACCTTC	CASSPGPPGYTF
NA	16	TRBV24-1	TRBJ1-2	NA	TGTGCCACCAGTGCCTTCGGCCCTGGAGGACGAGAGGGCTACACCTTC	CATSAFGPGGREGYTF
NA	14	TRBV5-1	TRBJ2-7	NA	TGCGCCAGCAGCATCGAGGGGAGCTCCTACGAGCAGTACTTC	CASSIEGSSYEQYF
NA	17	TRBV9	TRBJ2-7	TRBD2	TGTGCCAGCAGCGTTGGACTAGCGGGAAAGGGGGGATACGAGCAGTACTTC	CASSVGLAGKGGYEQYF
few	16	TRBV9	TRBJ1-5	NA	TGTGCCAGCAGCGTAGGTGGCGGTGGGGCTTATCAGCCCCAGCATTTT	CASSVGGGGAYQPQHF